This TCR beta chain came from a study of shared T cell receptors in the human thymus. J gave up 15 bases and V 0 bases, and 17 bases lay outside the gene matches. Germline V gene lookup returns CDR1 LGHNA and CDR2 YSLEER. This CDR3 spans 16 amino acids. Sequencing was performed with immunoSEQ multiplex PCR; in TCRdb, only in-frame clones are kept and a portion is missing. The data show hundreds of thousands of clones, about 89% seen once. These data were also filed under a second study, of human thymus T cells. As that study records: Among the donors, all were healthy Finnish infants having corrective surgery for congenital heart defects. The thymus tissue came from resections taken during corrective heart surgery. Reports from related research described highly overlapping thymic repertoires among unrelated individuals.

The gene calls are TRBV4-3 and TRBJ2-1; 7 nucleotides align to TRBD1. Sequenced material: thymocytes. The TCR originated in a boy under two years old with a congenital heart defect. The CDR3: CASSQELGQLPIQPFF. The DNA for the CDR3 is TGCGCCAGCAGCCAAGAATTGGGACAGCTTCCAATTCAACCGTTCTTC.